The 30 T cell receptor beta chains presented below share a single source sample, sequenced in a study of T-cell reconstitution after alpha-beta-depleted transplantation in children. It was with unique molecular identifiers that the TCRbeta library was prepared. TCRdb itself ran the PCR reads through MiXCR, one entry per CDR3 protein. Among around 480,000 distinct CDR3 sequences, roughly 33% were seen once, and the ten largest hold about 2.3%. Source: PBMCs from the stem cell graft donor, taken from the stem cell graft. The origin of the receptors is a human donor who donated a stem cell graft to a child with aplastic anemia.

There are a few counts of this clonotype. The rearrangement uses TRBV5-1 and TRBJ2-1; D not certain. V lost 0 bases and J 2 bases, leaving 9 bases between the germline ends. Germline-derived CDR1 and CDR2 are SGHRS and YFSETQ. This CDR3 comprises 15 residues. The CDR3 nucleotides are TGCGCCAGCAGCTTGGTTGGTTTCACCTACAATGAGCAGTTCTTC. This encodes CASSLVGFTYNEQFF.

This clonotype has more than one count but fewer than ten. The rearrangement joins TRBV5-6 to TRBJ2-3; TRBD2 agrees at 12 bases. The CDR3 covers 16 residues. Unmatched junction bases numbered 7, after V lost 4 bases and J lost 4 bases. Germline V gene lookup returns CDR1 SGHDT and CDR2 YYEEEE. CDR3 nucleotides: TGTGCCAGCAGCGGGGGACTAGCGGGTTTGGCAGATACGCAGTATTTT. Its protein product is CASSGGLAGLADTQYF.

V gene TRBV4-3 combines with J gene TRBJ1-3; D is perhaps TRBD1 (5 bases). The V end was cut by 0 bases, the J end by 0 bases, with 15 bases between. Per germline, CDR1 LGHNA and CDR2 YSLEER. The CDR3 runs 18 residues. The DNA for the CDR3 is TGCGCCAGCAGCCAAGATCGCGGGGGATCCCTCTCTGGAAACACCATATATTTT. Amino acids: CASSQDRGGSLSGNTIYF.

This clonotype was seen more than once but under ten times. The chain carries TRBV15 and TRBJ2-7; 7 bases line up with TRBD2. The CDR3 is made up of 16 amino acids. Germline V gives CDR1 LNHNV, CDR2 YYDKDF (reference sequence). V lost 1 base and J lost 2; bases outside the gene matches: 8. For the CDR3, the DNA is TGTGCCACCAGCAGAGGAACGGGAGGTAGAGCCTACGAGCAGTACGTC. Its translation: CATSRGTGGRAYEQYV.

The genes are TRBV4-2 and TRBJ1-2; D gene unclear. This CDR3 has 18 amino acids. The V gene lost 4 bases and the J gene lost 2 bases, with 23 bases spanning the gap. The germline gives CDR1 LGHNA, CDR2 YNFKEQ. CDR3 sequence (DNA): TGTGCCAGCAGCCCTCGCCGCGTGGTGGGTCGACTAAACTATGGCTACACCTTC. This encodes CASSPRRVVGRLNYGYTF.

The gene calls are TRBV20-1 and TRBJ2-2, with D perhaps given as TRBD1 or TRBD2 (6 bases each). The CDR3 contains 16 residues. The ends were cut back, 6 bases at V and 6 bases at J, with 23 bases in the middle. Germline loops: CDR1 DFQATT, CDR2 SNEGSKA (reference sequence). The CDR3 region is CSARDTWASDSGELFF. In DNA form, the CDR3 reads TGCAGTGCCCGGGACACTTGGGCTAGCGACTCCGGGGAGCTGTTTTTT.

The chain employs TRBV4-3 and TRBJ2-6; no reliable D call. Per the germline V gene, CDR1 is LGHNA and CDR2 is YSLEER. V lost 1 base, J lost 0 bases, and 4 bases lay in between. This CDR3 has 15 residues. The CDR3 bases are TGCGCCAGCAGCCAAGTGGTCTCTGGGGCCAACGTCCTGACTTTC. Protein: CASSQVVSGANVLTF.

This clonotype has a handful of counts. V and J are TRBV10-3 and TRBJ2-1; 9 bases match TRBD1. This CDR3 has 16 residues. V dropped 2 bases and J dropped 5; count of bases not matched to a gene: 7. CDR1 is ENHRY, CDR2 SYGVKD, per germline. The CDR3 spells CAISEPGTGLHNEQFF. Written as DNA, the CDR3 is TGTGCCATCAGTGAGCCTGGGACAGGGCTCCACAATGAGCAGTTCTTC.

This clonotype has just one count. This rearrangement joins TRBV5-1 to TRBJ1-4, with D maybe TRBD1 (5 bases). V was cut by 4 bases and J by 8 bases, with 15 bases left in between. This CDR3 has 14 amino acids. The germline CDR1 and CDR2 sequences are SGHRS and YFSETQ. CDR3 amino acids: CASSAIGRDEKLFF. Written as DNA, the CDR3 is TGCGCCAGCAGCGCGATTGGCAGGGACGAAAAACTGTTTTTT.

The genes are TRBV15 and TRBJ2-1, with 7 bases that match TRBD1. Losses at the gene ends were 6 bases for V and 13 bases for J; bases not matched to a gene: 12. This CDR3 region has 13 residues. Looked up from germline, CDR1 is LNHNV and CDR2 is YYDKDF (reference sequence). The CDR3 protein is CATRDTGEREQFF. The CDR3 nucleotides read TGTGCCACCAGGGACACAGGGGAAAGGGAACAGTTCTTC.

This clonotype was picked up a small number of times. The CDR3 coding sequence is TGTGCCAGCAGCCAAGATTTGGTGGACAAAAAGTACTTC. Translated, it gives CASSQDLVDKKYF. The rearrangement uses TRBV14 and TRBJ2-4, with D possibly TRBD1 on 5 matching bases. There are 13 residues in the CDR3. Germline V lookup: CDR1 SGHDN, CDR2 FVKESK. V was clipped by 0 bases and J by 14 bases, with 14 bases between them.

The chain couples TRBV4-3 to TRBJ2-7, with 7 positions matching TRBD1. V was pared by 1 base and J by 4 bases, with 7 bases of the junction left unmatched. This CDR3 comprises 15 residues. Germline-derived CDR1 and CDR2 are LGHNA and YSLEER. This chain's CDR3 is CASSQGTGAKYEQYF. CDR3 sequence (DNA): TGCGCCAGCAGCCAAGGCACAGGGGCTAAGTACGAGCAGTACTTC.

The genes are TRBV10-3 and TRBJ2-1; 7 positions agree with TRBD2. The CDR3 is 16 residues long. Trimming took 7 bases from V and 0 from J; bases not matched to a gene: 9. Germline loops: CDR1 ENHRY, CDR2 SYGVKD. CDR3 in DNA: TGTGCCATCACCAAGGAAGCGGGAAGCTCCTACAATGAGCAGTTCTTC. Protein: CAITKEAGSSYNEQFF.

The chain joins TRBV10-3 to TRBJ1-1, with D tentatively TRBD1 (5 bases). V lost 4 bases and J lost 0, with 9 bases in between. The CDR3 sequence is 14 residues long. Germline lookup yields CDR1 ENHRY and CDR2 SYGVKD. As DNA, the CDR3 is TGTGCCATCAGTGGGGGACTCATGAACACTGAAGCTTTCTTT. Translation gives CAISGGLMNTEAFF.

This clonotype occurred a few times. The chain couples TRBV20-1 to TRBJ2-1; the D gene is possibly TRBD2 (6 bases). The V end was cut by 1 base, the J end by 0 bases, with 10 bases between. CDR1 DFQATT and CDR2 SNEGSKA come from the germline V gene (reference sequence). CDR3 length: 15 residues. The DNA for the CDR3 is TGCAGTGCTAGAGTCCGACTAGGCTCCTACAATGAGCAGTTCTTC. It specifies CSARVRLGSYNEQFF.

This clonotype was recorded a few times. The rearrangement links TRBV28 to TRBJ1-5; no firm D call. Between the trimmed V and J ends, which lost 4 bases and 13 bases, there was a span of 14 bases. The CDR3 runs to 12 residues. CDR1 and CDR2 from the germline V gene are MDHEN and SYDVKM. CDR3 DNA sequence: TGTGCCAGCAGTTCGCTTCTGTCCCGACAGCATTTT. Protein: CASSSLLSRQHF.

This clonotype was seen a handful of times. The chain combines TRBV5-1 with TRBJ2-3; 15 bases align to TRBD2. Germline loops: CDR1 SGHRS, CDR2 YFSETQ. This CDR3 has 16 residues. The junction had 5 bases not matched to a gene; V was cut back by 4 bases and J by 5 bases. CDR3 DNA: TGCGCCAGCAGCCTATCGGGACTAGCGGGAGGAGATACGCAGTATTTT. Amino acid sequence: CASSLSGLAGGDTQYF.

The J gene is TRBJ2-2, the V gene TRBV7-9; 9 bases line up with TRBD1. V shed 8 bases and J 7 bases; nucleotides not matched to a gene: 8. CDR3 length equals 14 residues. Germline V gene lookup returns CDR1 SEHNR and CDR2 FQNEAQ (reference sequence). The CDR3 bases are TGTGCCAGCGTACCCACAGGGGGCAACGGGGAGCTGTTTTTT. This codes for CASVPTGGNGELFF.

This clonotype was counted between two and nine times. V is TRBV20-1 and J is TRBJ1-5; D not certain. The CDR3 extends over 16 amino acids. The germline V gene encodes CDR1 DFQATT and CDR2 SNEGSKA (reference sequence). Trimming stripped 1 base from V and 0 bases from J, with 13 bases between. CDR3 coding DNA: TGCAGTGCTAGAGGGGCAGTCGCCGATAGCAATCAGCCCCAGCATTTT. Its protein is CSARGAVADSNQPQHF.

This clonotype was counted a few times. The rearrangement uses TRBV18 and TRBJ1-2; 12 bases agree with TRBD1. Germline V lookup: CDR1 KGHSH, CDR2 LQKENI. The CDR3 covers 16 residues. The V and J ends lost 3 bases and 2 bases, in that order; junction bases with no gene match: 4. This CDR3 is CASSPPGTGGNYGYTF. The CDR3 coding sequence is TGTGCCAGCTCACCCCCCGGGACAGGGGGCAACTATGGCTACACCTTC.

This clonotype was counted only a few times. This chain uses TRBV5-4 with TRBJ2-1; perhaps TRBD2 as D (6 bases). The CDR3 length is 16 residues. Germline V CDR1 and CDR2: SGHNT, YYREEE (reference sequence). V gave up 4 bases and J gave up 1 base, with 15 bases separating them. The CDR3 protein is CASSGSGLGSYNEQFF. The CDR3 nucleotides read TGTGCCAGCAGCGGTAGCGGCCTGGGGTCCTACAATGAGCAGTTCTTC.

The V call is TRBV29-1, the J call TRBJ2-3; 7 bases line up with TRBD1. Trimming cost V 6 bases and J 2 bases; bases outside gene matches: 2. Germline V lookup: CDR1 SQVTM, CDR2 ANQGSEA. The CDR3 has 12 residues. CDR3 amino acids: CSVQGVTDTQYF. Here the CDR3 DNA reads TGCAGCGTGCAGGGGGTCACAGATACGCAGTATTTT.

The chain links TRBV27 to TRBJ2-7; 11 bases fit TRBD2. Looked up from germline, CDR1 is MNHEY and CDR2 is SMNVEV (reference sequence). There are 15 residues in the CDR3. With 4 bases clipped from V and 5 bases from J, the junction kept 7 bases outside the gene matches. The CDR3 bases are TGTGCCAGCAGTTCTTTACTAGCGGGAGCTGACGAGCAGTACTTC. This sequence encodes CASSSLLAGADEQYF.

This rearrangement joins TRBV5-1 to TRBJ2-1; 9 nucleotides line up with TRBD2. The CDR3 is 14 amino acids. Germline CDR1 reads SGHRS; CDR2 reads YFSETQ. With V trimmed by 4 bases and J by 8 bases, 7 bases remained unmatched. In DNA, the CDR3 is TGCGCCAGCAGCCGTAGCGGGAGAGGCGATGAGCAGTTCTTC. Encoded protein: CASSRSGRGDEQFF.

This clonotype was found a few times. The chain uses TRBV12-3 or TRBV12-4 and TRBJ1-2, with D possibly matching TRBD1 (6 bases). The CDR3 covers 14 residues. V was cut by 5 bases and J by 7 bases, with 17 bases left in between. In DNA, the CDR3 is TGTGCCAGCAGTCCACTACAGGGTGGAAGTGGCTACACCTTC. Protein product: CASSPLQGGSGYTF.

This clonotype has just a few counts. The rearrangement joins TRBV29-1 to TRBJ2-3, with no clear D. This CDR3 spans 14 amino acids. V gave up 4 bases and J gave up 5 bases, with 16 bases separating them. CDR1 is SQVTM and CDR2 is ANQGSEA in the germline V gene. Here the CDR3 reads CSVGDPYMVDTQYF. CDR3 DNA: TGCAGCGTTGGCGACCCCTACATGGTAGATACGCAGTATTTT.

The chain joins TRBV7-2 to TRBJ2-3, with D tentatively TRBD1 or TRBD2 (5 bases each). Germline V gene sequence: CDR1 SGHTA, CDR2 FQGNSA. The length of the CDR3 is 12 residues. The V and J ends lost 4 bases and 4 bases respectively, with 6 bases between them. The CDR3 bases are TGTGCCAGCAGCTGGGGGTCAGATACGCAGTATTTT. This gives the protein CASSWGSDTQYF.

The V call is TRBV10-3, the J call TRBJ1-3, with D possibly being TRBD1 (6 bases). The germline V gene has CDR1 ENHRY and CDR2 SYGVKD. Trimming left V 3 bases short and J 4 bases short, with 13 bases between. The CDR3 is 15 amino acids. Written as DNA, the CDR3 is TGTGCCATCAGTGACGACACGACAGGAGGAAACACCATATATTTT. Its translation is CAISDDTTGGNTIYF.

This clonotype occurred once. The gene calls are TRBV14 and TRBJ2-1; D possibly corresponds to TRBD2 (5 bases). V was pared by 1 base and J by 3 bases, with 10 bases between. Per germline, CDR1 SGHDN and CDR2 FVKESK. The CDR3 covers 15 residues. CDR3 DNA sequence: TGTGCCAGCAGCCAAGTCGCGGGTTTCTACAATGAGCAGTTCTTC. It encodes CASSQVAGFYNEQFF. Using reference TRBV14 and TRBJ2-1 for the parts outside the CDR3, the full variable domain is EAGVTQFPSHSVIEKGQTVTLRCDPISGHDNLYWYRRVMGKEIKFLLHFVKESKQDESGMPNNRFLAERTGGTYSTLKVQPAELEDSGVYFCASSQVAGFYNEQFFGPGTRLTVL.

This clonotype turned up a few times. This chain joins TRBV29-1 and TRBJ1-2; maybe TRBD1 (5 bases). Trimming took off 0 bases at V and 14 bases at J, with 10 bases between the two ends. The CDR3 is 10 residues long. Germline V gene sequence: CDR1 SQVTM, CDR2 ANQGSEA. This chain's CDR3 is CSVEEGLRTF. CDR3 DNA sequence: TGCAGCGTTGAAGAGGGACTCCGGACCTTC.